Listed below are T cell receptor beta chains from one sample, sequenced in a study of T cell repertoires in cytomegalovirus infection. These TCRs are of unknown antigen specificity. One entry per CDR3 protein results from TCRdb running MiXCR on the reads. The sample carries 800,000 to 950,000 distinct CDR3 sequences, less than 35% recorded once. The input for sequencing was cultured CD8+ T cells from PBMCs, taken from culture after CMV antigen stimulation. The receptors come from a human donor in good health (CMV status not recorded). Some clones in this sample may be carry-over from other donors' samples. Each CDR3 is given with its conserved first and last residue. Each record gives: V gene, J gene, D gene, clone size, CDR3 protein, CDR3 DNA. D genes are given only for firm matches. Clone size is shown for a subset of rows, as once, few, many or a class of expanded clone.

v_call: TRBV6-5
j_call: TRBJ1-2
d_call: -
clone_size: -
cdr3_aa: CASSYEVSCGYTF
cdr3_nt: TGTGCCAGCAGTTACGAGGTCAGCTGTGGCTACACCTTC

v_call: TRBV28
j_call: TRBJ1-2
d_call: -
clone_size: -
cdr3_aa: CASSPTGTQNYGYTF
cdr3_nt: TGTGCCAGCAGTCCTACCGGGACTCAGAACTATGGCTACACCTTC

v_call: TRBV5-4
j_call: TRBJ2-5
d_call: -
clone_size: few
cdr3_aa: CASSFGPGSQETQYF
cdr3_nt: TGTGCCAGCAGCTTTGGGCCAGGGTCCCAAGAGACCCAGTACTTC

v_call: TRBV5-5
j_call: TRBJ1-1
d_call: -
clone_size: few
cdr3_aa: CASSLAVTNTEAFF
cdr3_nt: TGTGCCAGCAGCTTGGCAGTAACGAACACTGAAGCTTTCTTT

v_call: TRBV3-1
j_call: TRBJ1-1
d_call: -
clone_size: -
cdr3_aa: CASSPQSNTEAFF
cdr3_nt: TGTGCCAGCAGCCCACAGTCGAACACTGAAGCTTTCTTT

v_call: TRBV2
j_call: TRBJ2-3
d_call: -
clone_size: -
cdr3_aa: CASSAYGYTTDTQYF
cdr3_nt: TGTGCCAGCAGTGCCTATGGTTACACAACAGATACGCAGTATTTT

v_call: TRBV5-4
j_call: TRBJ1-1
d_call: -
clone_size: -
cdr3_aa: CANSPWGDTEAFF
cdr3_nt: TGTGCCAACAGCCCCTGGGGGGACACTGAAGCTTTCTTT

v_call: TRBV6-5
j_call: TRBJ1-1
d_call: -
clone_size: few
cdr3_aa: CASSYSGGAISTEAFF
cdr3_nt: TGTGCCAGCAGTTACTCGGGGGGGGCAATTAGCACTGAAGCTTTCTTT

v_call: TRBV11-2
j_call: TRBJ1-6
d_call: TRBD1
clone_size: few
cdr3_aa: CASSGRTGGNSPLHF
cdr3_nt: TGTGCCAGCAGCGGAAGGACAGGGGGAAATTCACCCCTCCACTTT

v_call: TRBV10-3
j_call: TRBJ2-1
d_call: -
clone_size: -
cdr3_aa: CAISGLDSYNEQFF
cdr3_nt: TGTGCCATCAGTGGACTAGACTCCTACAATGAGCAGTTCTTC

v_call: TRBV28
j_call: TRBJ1-2
d_call: TRBD1
clone_size: -
cdr3_aa: CASRLPGQGRIRDGYTF
cdr3_nt: TGTGCCAGCAGACTCCCGGGACAGGGACGCATTAGAGATGGCTACACCTTC

v_call: TRBV4-1
j_call: TRBJ1-1
d_call: -
clone_size: few
cdr3_aa: CASSQDREGLNTEAFF
cdr3_nt: TGCGCCAGCAGCCAAGATAGGGAGGGCCTGAACACTGAAGCTTTCTTT

v_call: TRBV12-3/TRBV12-4
j_call: TRBJ2-4
d_call: TRBD2
clone_size: medium-sized
cdr3_aa: CASTGLAGITLAKNIQYF
cdr3_nt: TGTGCCAGCACCGGACTAGCGGGAATCACCCTAGCCAAAAACATTCAGTACTTC

v_call: TRBV25-1
j_call: TRBJ1-1
d_call: -
clone_size: -
cdr3_aa: CASSTDSSTEAFF
cdr3_nt: TGTGCCAGTTCCACGGACTCAAGTACTGAAGCTTTCTTT

v_call: TRBV7-9
j_call: TRBJ2-7
d_call: TRBD2
clone_size: few
cdr3_aa: CASSPLSGGNYEQYF
cdr3_nt: TGTGCCAGCAGCCCTCTCTCGGGGGGTAACTACGAGCAGTACTTC

v_call: TRBV6-6
j_call: TRBJ2-3
d_call: TRBD2
clone_size: -
cdr3_aa: CASCLGIAGGPGTDTQYF
cdr3_nt: TGTGCCAGCTGTTTGGGGATAGCGGGGGGGCCGGGCACAGATACGCAGTATTTT

v_call: TRBV19
j_call: TRBJ1-2
d_call: TRBD1
clone_size: once
cdr3_aa: CASNNKTGSFLSGYTF
cdr3_nt: TGTGCCAGTAATAACAAGACAGGGTCGTTTCTCTCTGGCTACACCTTC

v_call: TRBV5-6
j_call: TRBJ2-7
d_call: TRBD1
clone_size: few
cdr3_aa: CATSGTGASPLGEQYF
cdr3_nt: TGTGCCACCTCCGGGACAGGGGCCTCTCCTCTCGGCGAGCAGTACTTC

v_call: TRBV12-5
j_call: TRBJ2-6
d_call: TRBD1
clone_size: many
cdr3_aa: CASGFGTESLSGANVLTF
cdr3_nt: TGTGCTAGTGGTTTCGGGACAGAGTCTCTCTCTGGGGCCAACGTCCTGACTTTC

v_call: TRBV5-5
j_call: TRBJ2-1
d_call: -
clone_size: -
cdr3_aa: CASSPGTAPYNEQFF
cdr3_nt: TGTGCCAGCAGCCCCGGGACGGCTCCCTACAATGAGCAGTTCTTC

v_call: TRBV11-2
j_call: TRBJ1-5
d_call: -
clone_size: many
cdr3_aa: CASSLGGRRGNQPQHF
cdr3_nt: TGTGCCAGCAGCTTAGGAGGACGGCGGGGCAATCAGCCCCAGCATTTT

v_call: TRBV7-2
j_call: TRBJ2-1
d_call: -
clone_size: many
cdr3_aa: CASSFGPGYNEQFF
cdr3_nt: TGTGCCAGCAGCTTCGGCCCAGGCTACAATGAGCAGTTCTTC

v_call: TRBV6-6
j_call: TRBJ2-1
d_call: -
clone_size: -
cdr3_aa: CATFYLVEQFF
cdr3_nt: TGTGCCACCTTTTACCTAGTTGAGCAGTTCTTC

v_call: TRBV19
j_call: TRBJ2-7
d_call: -
clone_size: -
cdr3_aa: CASSIGHEQYF
cdr3_nt: TGTGCCAGTAGTATAGGTCACGAGCAGTACTTC

v_call: TRBV6-1
j_call: TRBJ2-3
d_call: -
clone_size: few
cdr3_aa: CASSPRSSVPSDTQYF
cdr3_nt: TGTGCCAGCAGTCCACGGAGTAGCGTGCCGTCGGATACGCAGTATTTT

v_call: TRBV6-5
j_call: TRBJ1-2
d_call: -
clone_size: -
cdr3_aa: CASSYSVEGWNNGYTF
cdr3_nt: TGTGCCAGCAGTTACTCGGTTGAGGGTTGGAACAATGGCTACACCTTC

v_call: TRBV4-1
j_call: TRBJ2-1
d_call: -
clone_size: -
cdr3_aa: CASSQVKTRADNEQFF
cdr3_nt: TGCGCCAGCAGCCAAGTTAAGACCCGAGCCGACAATGAGCAGTTCTTC

v_call: TRBV3-1
j_call: TRBJ2-1
d_call: -
clone_size: -
cdr3_aa: CASSHALLVSYNEQFF
cdr3_nt: TGTGCCAGCAGCCACGCCCTGCTGGTGTCCTACAATGAGCAGTTCTTC